This section outlines one T cell receptor beta chain sequence together with its context. Its antigen is as yet unknown. V lost 5 bases, J lost 2 bases, and 14 bases lay in between. Germline CDR1 and CDR2: SGHAT and FQNNGV. The CDR3 covers 15 residues. Naive CD4+ cells had CD25+ Tregs removed. Semi-nested PCR with Nested Universal Primer A followed constant-region reverse priming of full-length variable regions. TCRdb independently ran MiXCR on the 5' RACE reads; one entry per CDR3 protein. In the table there are 53,000 or so distinct CDR3 sequences, approximately 23% of which are singletons. Study results and caveats: Tumor-infiltrating Treg TCR alpha and beta sequences overlapped most with tumor naive CD4+ T cells, then blood naive. The TCR gene usage of tumor memory CD4+ T cells clustered together with blood and lymph node memory CD4+ cells and with lymph node naive CD4+ cells.

Sequenced input: tumor-infiltrating naive CD4+ T cells sorted from the breast tumor. Subset specified: naive CD4+ T cells, CD4+CD45RA+CD25-. The sequence derives from a female donor with breast cancer. This chain connects TRBV11-2 to TRBJ2-3; perhaps TRBD2 as D (6 bases). The CDR3 region is CASSRGGSPTDTQYF. DNA for the CDR3: TGTGCCAGCAGCCGTGGAGGGAGTCCCACAGATACGCAGTATTTT.